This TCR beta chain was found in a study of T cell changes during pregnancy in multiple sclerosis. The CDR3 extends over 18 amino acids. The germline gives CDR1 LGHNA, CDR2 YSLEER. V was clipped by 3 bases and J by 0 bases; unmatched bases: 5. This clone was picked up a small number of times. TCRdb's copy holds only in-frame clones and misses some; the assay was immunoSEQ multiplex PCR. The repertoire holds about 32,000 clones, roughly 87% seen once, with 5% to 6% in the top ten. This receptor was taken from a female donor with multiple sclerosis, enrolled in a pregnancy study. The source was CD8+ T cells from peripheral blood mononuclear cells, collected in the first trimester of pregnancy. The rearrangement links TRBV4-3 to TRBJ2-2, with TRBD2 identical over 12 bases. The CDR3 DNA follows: TGCGCCAGCAGCCAGTGGTGGACTAGCGGGACGAACACCGGGGAGCTGTTTTTT. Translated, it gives CASSQWWTSGTNTGELFF.